These 11 T cell receptor beta chains came from one sample sequenced in a study of T-cell memory formation after mild COVID-19. A single record per CDR3 protein comes from TCRdb applying MiXCR to the 5' RACE reads. The sample comprises 500,000 to 550,000 distinct CDR3 sequences, around 20% of which are singletons, and around 12% rests with the top ten. Sequencing was performed on PBMCs or a T cell subset sorted from them (not recorded which). All receptors derive from an adult woman who had mild COVID-19 (a few samples of this study predate the infection). Cell type and time point are not known.

This clonotype was observed a few times. V and J are TRBV5-6 and TRBJ2-7; D gene uncertain. V lost 1 base and J 2 bases, leaving 13 bases between the germline ends. This CDR3 is built from 15 residues. The germline V gene encodes CDR1 SGHDT and CDR2 YYEEEE. The CDR3 bases are TGTGCCAGCAGCTTGAATGAGGTGCACCCCTACGAGCAGTACTTC. This translates into CASSLNEVHPYEQYF.

This chain uses TRBV3-1 with TRBJ1-2, with D unresolved. V lost 3 bases and J lost 7, with 9 bases in between. Germline lookup yields CDR1 LGHDT and CDR2 YNNKEL (reference sequence). The CDR3 runs to 12 residues. The DNA for the CDR3 is TGTGCCAGCAGCCATCATGACGGTGGCTACACCTTC. Its translation: CASSHHDGGYTF.

This clonotype was counted only a few times. The J gene is TRBJ1-2, the V gene TRBV27; D is ambiguous. Germline lookup yields CDR1 MNHEY and CDR2 SMNVEV (reference sequence). V was cut by 5 bases and J by 7 bases, with 17 bases left in between. This CDR3 is built from 14 residues. The CDR3 spells CASSQLIEEGGYTF. DNA for the CDR3: TGTGCCAGCAGTCAGTTAATCGAGGAGGGTGGCTACACCTTC.

The chain recombines TRBV29-1 with TRBJ1-1; D not certain. CDR1 and CDR2 from the germline V gene are SQVTM and ANQGSEA. V dropped 2 bases and J dropped 1 base, with 14 bases sitting between them. The CDR3 runs 15 residues. The CDR3 protein is CSVEPSYLGNTEAFF. DNA for the CDR3: TGCAGCGTTGAACCGTCCTACTTAGGGAACACTGAAGCTTTCTTT. Full variable domain (rest looked up from reference TRBV29-1 and TRBJ1-1): SAVISQKPSRDICQRGTSLTIQCQVDSQVTMMFWYRQQPGQSLTLIATANQGSEATYESGFVIDKFPISRPNLTFSTLTVSNMSPEDSSIYLCSVEPSYLGNTEAFFGQGTRLTVV.

This clonotype has just a few counts. The chain uses TRBV5-1 and TRBJ1-4, with 11 nucleotides matching TRBD1. Germline values: CDR1 SGHRS, CDR2 YFSETQ. The ends lost 8 bases at V and 8 bases at J; junction bases unmatched: 11. CDR3 length: 15 amino acids. The CDR3 loop reads CARRRPGQGEEKLFF. The CDR3 DNA follows: TGCGCCAGACGGAGACCGGGACAGGGGGAAGAAAAACTGTTTTTT. Drawing the rest from reference TRBV5-1 and TRBJ1-4, the complete variable domain is KAGVTQTPRYLIKTRGQQVTLSCSPISGHRSVSWYQQTPGQGLQFLFEYFSETQRNKGNFPGRFSGRQFSNSRSEMNVSTLELGDSALYLCARRRPGQGEEKLFFGSGTQLSVL.

This clonotype showed up just a few times. The gene calls are TRBV29-1 and TRBJ2-3; TRBD2 agrees at 8 bases. The ends lost 3 bases at V and 2 bases at J; junction bases unmatched: 7. The CDR3 is made up of 15 amino acids. Germline V gene sequence: CDR1 SQVTM, CDR2 ANQGSEA. CDR3 protein: CSVDLLADNTDTQYF. Written as DNA, the CDR3 is TGCAGCGTTGACCTACTAGCGGACAACACAGATACGCAGTATTTT.

This clonotype has just a few counts. At one end, the junction sequence differs from germline, possibly due to a read error. The chain links TRBV7-6 to TRBJ1-5; D is ambiguous. Looked up from germline, CDR1 is SGHVS and CDR2 is FNYEAQ. The CDR3 totals 13 residues. CDR3: CASTLSLYQPQHF. The CDR3, as DNA: TGTGCCAGCACCTTATCCCTATATCAGCCCCAGCATTTT.

V gene TRBV18 combines with J gene TRBJ2-7; tentatively, D is TRBD1 (6 bases). CDR1 is KGHSH, CDR2 LQKENI, per germline. This CDR3 is 13 amino acids long. The V and J ends lost 2 bases and 3 bases respectively, with 8 bases between them. CDR3 protein: CASSPGTNYEQYF. The CDR3, as DNA: TGTGCCAGCTCACCAGGGACAAACTACGAGCAGTACTTC.

This clonotype was seen a handful of times. The chain recombines TRBV6-2 or TRBV6-3 with TRBJ2-1; 10 positions match TRBD2. The V gene's germline CDR1 is MNHEY and CDR2 SVGEGT. V gave up 6 bases and J gave up 14 bases; unmatched junction bases: 13. This CDR3 is built from 14 residues. CDR3 protein: CASSSGLAVLSEFF. The CDR3 DNA is TGTGCCAGCAGCTCCGGACTAGCGGTGCTTTCGGAGTTCTTC.

The chain uses TRBV7-9 and TRBJ2-1; 9 bases fit TRBD1. The J segment lost 3 bases and the V segment lost 4 bases, leaving 10 bases of the junction unmatched. The CDR3 extends over 17 amino acids. Germline values: CDR1 SEHNR, CDR2 FQNEAQ (reference sequence). As DNA, the CDR3 is TGTGCCAGCAGCTCCAACGCCTGGACAGGGGTCTACAATGAGCAGTTCTTC. It encodes CASSSNAWTGVYNEQFF.

The rearrangement links TRBV11-3 to TRBJ2-1, with D maybe TRBD2 (5 bases). The germline V gene encodes CDR1 SGHNT and CDR2 YENEEA. The CDR3 is 15 residues long. The V end was cut by 5 bases, the J end by 3 bases, with 14 bases between. In DNA, the CDR3 is TGTGCCAGCAGCCACGGACTTAGCGACTACAATGAGCAGTTCTTC. Residues: CASSHGLSDYNEQFF.